This entry lists 30 T cell receptor beta chains sequenced from one sample in a study of shared clonotypes between healthy human individuals. TCRdb's table, derived via immunoSEQ multiplex PCR, lists solely in-frame clones and lacks some. The data show a few million clones, just over 90% seen once. Sequences were obtained from naive CD4+ T cells from PBMCs. The subset is: CD45RA+ positively selected. Receptors originate from a man younger than 35 in good health. Some clones in this sample may be carry-over from other donors' samples.

The genes are TRBV6-5 and TRBJ2-7; the match to TRBD1 covers 10 bases. Germline V gene sequence: CDR1 MNHEY, CDR2 SVGAGI. The CDR3 has 13 residues. V was clipped by 10 bases and J by 6 bases; unmatched bases: 9. CDR3 nucleotides: TGTGCCACGAGACAGGGGGCTTCAAGCGAGCAGTACTTC. As protein: CATRQGASSEQYF.

This chain's CDR3 is CASSLPGQGVNEQYF. CDR3 DNA sequence: TGTGCCAGCAGTCTACCCGGACAGGGGGTAAACGAGCAGTACTTC. The chain combines TRBV28 with TRBJ2-7, with TRBD1 matching over 10 bases. The germline CDR1 and CDR2 sequences are MDHEN and SYDVKM. Trimming removed 5 bases from V and 5 bases from J; junction bases left unmatched: 9. The CDR3 extends over 15 amino acids.

A single count supports this clone. V and J are TRBV4-2 and TRBJ2-7, with 12 bases that match TRBD2. Per the germline V gene, CDR1 is LGHNA and CDR2 is YNFKEQ. The V and J ends lost 1 base and 7 bases, in that order; junction bases with no gene match: 5. The CDR3 spans 15 residues. The CDR3 nucleotides are TGTGCCAGCAGCCAAGGGACTAGCGGGACGGGAGAGCAGTACTTC. Translating it yields CASSQGTSGTGEQYF.

The V call is TRBV2, the J call TRBJ2-5, with 9 nucleotides matching TRBD2. V shed 7 bases, J shed 5 bases, and the junction held 14 bases outside the gene matches. CDR1 SNHLY and CDR2 FYNNEI come from the germline V gene. CDR3 length: 16 residues. The CDR3 spells CASTYIGAGGGETQYF. In DNA, the CDR3 is TGTGCCAGCACATACATCGGGGCGGGAGGGGGCGAGACCCAGTACTTC.

V is TRBV28 and J is TRBJ2-1; 7 bases agree with TRBD2. V trimming: 5 bases; J trimming: 7 bases; junction bases outside the gene matches: 11. Germline loops: CDR1 MDHEN, CDR2 SYDVKM. The CDR3 is made up of 15 amino acids. The CDR3 region has the DNA TGTGCCAGCAGTCCGAGCCTGGGGGGGGTTAATGAGCAGTTCTTC. Translation gives CASSPSLGGVNEQFF.

The chain links TRBV5-1 to TRBJ2-3; TRBD2 matches at 7 bases. V shed 0 bases and J 2 bases; nucleotides not matched to a gene: 6. CDR3 length equals 16 residues. Germline V gives CDR1 SGHRS, CDR2 YFSETQ. CDR3 amino acids: CASSLGRAGLTDTQYF. The CDR3 bases are TGCGCCAGCAGCTTGGGGCGAGCGGGGCTCACAGATACGCAGTATTTT.

The chain links TRBV27 to TRBJ1-2; no reliable D call. This CDR3 has 16 residues. With 5 bases removed from V and 0 bases from J, the gap between germline ends came to 16 bases. Germline V gene lookup returns CDR1 MNHEY and CDR2 SMNVEV (reference sequence). CDR3 coding DNA: TGTGCCAGCAGTGCCTCAGGCAGACCTTCTAACTATGGCTACACCTTC. This gives the protein CASSASGRPSNYGYTF.

About this clone itself: This sample includes further DNA sequences coding for the same CDR3. The rearrangement links TRBV7-3 to TRBJ1-5; D is perhaps TRBD1 (5 bases). Trimming removed 4 bases at V and 2 bases at J, with 6 bases between. The CDR3 has 13 amino acids. Germline values: CDR1 SGHTA, CDR2 FQGTGA. DNA for the CDR3: TGTGCCAGCAGCTCGGGGGGCAATCAGCCCCAGCATTTT. Its translation is CASSSGGNQPQHF.

The chain has TRBV18 and TRBJ1-4; 10 bases are shared with TRBD1. Germline assignment: CDR1 KGHSH and CDR2 LQKENI. The CDR3 is 17 amino acids. Unmatched junction bases numbered 7, after V lost 3 bases and J lost 3 bases. Written as DNA, the CDR3 is TGTGCCAGCTCACCCCGGGACAGGGGATCGCCTAATGAAAAACTGTTTTTT. Its translation: CASSPRDRGSPNEKLFF.

This sequence joins TRBV7-2 and TRBJ2-6, with unresolved D. This CDR3 has 15 residues. Looked up from germline, CDR1 is SGHTA and CDR2 is FQGNSA. V lost 3 bases and J 1 base, leaving 7 bases between the germline ends. The CDR3 DNA reads as TGTGCCAGCAGCTTGACGGTATCTGGGGCCAACGTCCTGACTTTC. The encoded protein is CASSLTVSGANVLTF.

The J gene is TRBJ2-5, the V gene TRBV9, with D hard to call. The CDR3 has 13 residues. V was pared by 4 bases and J by 4 bases, with 11 bases between. Germline V gene data show CDR1 as SGDLS and CDR2 as YYNGEE. The CDR3 bases are TGTGCCAGCAGCAAGGCCTTCCCAGAGACCCAGTACTTC. The encoded protein is CASSKAFPETQYF.

The chain couples TRBV2 to TRBJ2-2; 7 bases are a match to TRBD2. CDR3 length: 16 residues. Germline V lookup: CDR1 SNHLY, CDR2 FYNNEI. V was clipped by 3 bases and J by 7 bases; unmatched bases: 11. CDR3 sequence: CASSDTSGKSSGELFF. CDR3 DNA: TGTGCCAGCAGTGATACCAGCGGGAAATCGAGCGGGGAGCTGTTTTTT. Supplemented by reference TRBV2 and TRBJ2-2, the full variable domain reads EPEVTQTPSHQVTQMGQEVILRCVPISNHLYFYWYRQILGQKVEFLVSFYNNEISEKSEIFDDQFSVERPDGSNFTLKIRSTKLEDSAMYFCASSDTSGKSSGELFFGEGSRLTVL.

This chain joins TRBV5-1 and TRBJ1-4; 12 nucleotides agree with TRBD1. This CDR3 region has 16 residues. CDR1 and CDR2 from the germline V gene are SGHRS and YFSETQ. The junction had 9 bases not matched to a gene; V was cut back by 4 bases and J by 8 bases. The DNA of the CDR3 is TGCGCCAGCAGCCCCGGAGGGACAGGGGGCGACGAAAAACTGTTTTTT. Protein: CASSPGGTGGDEKLFF. The whole variable domain, remainder taken from reference TRBV5-1 and TRBJ1-4, is KAGVTQTPRYLIKTRGQQVTLSCSPISGHRSVSWYQQTPGQGLQFLFEYFSETQRNKGNFPGRFSGRQFSNSRSEMNVSTLELGDSALYLCASSPGGTGGDEKLFFGSGTQLSVL.

Note on this clone: Other DNA sequences in this specimen translate into the identical CDR3. The J gene is TRBJ2-5, the V gene TRBV7-2, with D hard to call. V was cut by 5 bases and J by 2 bases, with 3 bases left in between. The CDR3 is made up of 11 amino acids. Per the germline V gene, CDR1 is SGHTA and CDR2 is FQGNSA. This CDR3 reads CASSPQETQYF. The CDR3 nucleotides are TGTGCCAGCAGCCCGCAAGAGACCCAGTACTTC.

The V gene is TRBV30, the J gene TRBJ2-7, with unresolved D. The CDR3 loop spans 14 amino acids. Per the germline V gene, CDR1 is GTSNPN and CDR2 is SVGIG (reference sequence). V lost 0 bases and J 2 bases, leaving 11 bases between the germline ends. The CDR3 DNA reads as TGTGCCTGGAGTGTACACACCGTAACCTACGAGCAGTACTTC. It codes for CAWSVHTVTYEQYF. Filled out from reference TRBV30 and TRBJ2-7, the complete variable domain reads SQTIHQWPATLVQPVGSPLSLECTVEGTSNPNLYWYRQAAGRGLQLLFYSVGIGQISSEVPQNLSASRPQDRQFILSSKKLLLSDSGFYLCAWSVHTVTYEQYFGPGTRLTVT.

This clone was found once. The rearrangement joins TRBV7-2 to TRBJ2-7, with a possible D match to TRBD1 (5 bases). Per germline, CDR1 SGHTA and CDR2 FQGNSA. V lost 3 bases, J lost 13 bases, and 16 bases lay in between. The CDR3 covers 12 residues. The CDR3 bases are TGTGCCAGCAGCTTCCCCGGACAAGGCGAATACTTC. This codes for CASSFPGQGEYF.

The rearrangement links TRBV10-1 to TRBJ2-3, with 7 positions matching TRBD2. This CDR3 comprises 16 residues. With 4 bases clipped from V and 2 bases from J, the junction kept 9 bases outside the gene matches. CDR1 and CDR2 from the germline V gene are WNHNN and SYGVQD (reference sequence). The CDR3 loop is CASSGRLARSTDTQYF. CDR3 coding DNA: TGCGCCAGCAGTGGAAGACTAGCCCGATCCACAGATACGCAGTATTTT.

V and J are TRBV21-1 and TRBJ1-5. TRBV21-1 is recorded as a pseudogene. The CDR3 is 17 amino acids. The CDR3 coding sequence is TGTGCCAGCAGCAACCGAAAAGACGTTACCCTCAATCAGCCCCAGCATTTT. Translating gives CASSNRKDVTLNQPQHF.

V usage is TRBV28 and J usage is TRBJ2-7; TRBD1 is a possible D gene (5 bases). The CDR3 spans 12 residues. Germline loops: CDR1 MDHEN, CDR2 SYDVKM. Trimming cost V 6 bases and J 4 bases, with 10 bases left between them. CDR3 nucleotide sequence: TGTGCCAGCAGGACCGCAGGGTACGAGCAGTACTTC. It translates to CASRTAGYEQYF.

This clone was seen only once. This rearrangement joins TRBV13 to TRBJ2-7; 13 positions match TRBD2. Germline V gene data show CDR1 as PRHDT and CDR2 as FYEKMQ (reference sequence). J was trimmed by 3 bases and V by 2 bases; bases with no gene match: 7. The CDR3 extends over 17 amino acids. CDR3 bases: TGTGCCAGCAGCTTACTAGGACTAGCGGGAGAGGTCTACGAGCAGTACTTC. Its translation is CASSLLGLAGEVYEQYF.

This clone was seen only a few times. The chain couples TRBV7-8 to TRBJ1-5, with 7 positions matching TRBD1. The trim removed 7 bases at V and 7 bases at J, leaving 7 bases unmatched. Germline CDR1 and CDR2: SGHVS and FQNEAQ. The CDR3 has 13 residues. The CDR3 here is CASNGGGVQPQHF. For the CDR3, the DNA is TGTGCCAGCAATGGAGGGGGCGTACAGCCCCAGCATTTT.

This chain uses TRBV5-6 with TRBJ2-7; D ambiguous. The CDR3 runs to 12 residues. V shed 4 bases and J shed 2 bases, with 7 bases lying between them. Per the germline V gene, CDR1 is SGHDT and CDR2 is YYEEEE. The CDR3 is CASSHGPYEQYF. The CDR3 nucleotides read TGTGCCAGCAGCCACGGACCCTACGAGCAGTACTTC.

The J gene is TRBJ1-1, the V gene TRBV7-2; D may be TRBD1 (6 bases). There are 17 residues in the CDR3. Per germline, CDR1 SGHTA and CDR2 FQGNSA. The V end lost 2 bases, the J end lost 0 bases, and 16 bases lay between the germline ends. CDR3 protein: CASSLPPTGLMNTEAFF. The CDR3 DNA sequence: TGTGCCAGCAGCTTACCGCCGACAGGCCTGATGAACACTGAAGCTTTCTTT.

A few counts support this clone. This chain connects TRBV5-1 to TRBJ2-3; TRBD2 is a possible D gene (5 bases). V lost 4 bases to trimming and J lost 8 bases, with 11 bases between them. Germline V lookup: CDR1 SGHRS, CDR2 YFSETQ. The CDR3 is made up of 12 amino acids. This chain's CDR3 is CASSEPGSTQYF. The CDR3 DNA follows: TGCGCCAGCAGCGAACCGGGGAGTACGCAGTATTTT.

The rearrangement links TRBV5-1 to TRBJ1-1; 8 nucleotides match TRBD1. V shed 6 bases, J shed 5 bases, and the junction held 9 bases outside the gene matches. The CDR3 contains 14 residues. Germline V CDR1 and CDR2: SGHRS, YFSETQ. CDR3: CASTQGAGGTEAFF. CDR3 nucleotides: TGCGCCAGCACCCAGGGGGCCGGTGGGACTGAAGCTTTCTTT.

The chain has TRBV5-4 and TRBJ2-7, with no clear D. This CDR3 spans 16 amino acids. The V gene's germline CDR1 is SGHNT and CDR2 YYREEE (reference sequence). V was shortened by 3 bases and J by 6 bases, with 22 bases between the two germline ends. The chain's CDR3 is CASSSFIGQISREQYF. DNA of the CDR3: TGTGCCAGCAGCTCGTTTATCGGGCAGATCAGTCGCGAGCAGTACTTC.

This chain links TRBV28 with TRBJ2-3, with 8 bases lining up with TRBD2. Trimming removed 7 bases from V and 1 base from J; junction bases left unmatched: 13. Germline CDR1 MDHEN, CDR2 SYDVKM. This CDR3 is 17 amino acids long. CDR3 amino acids: CASNQAGELFGTDTQYF. DNA for the CDR3: TGTGCCAGCAACCAAGCGGGAGAGTTGTTCGGCACAGATACGCAGTATTTT.

This clone was picked up one time. CDR3 protein: CASSHPRGDEQYF. The CDR3 DNA reads TGTGCCAGCAGCCACCCCCGGGGCGACGAGCAGTACTTC. The genes are TRBV4-2 and TRBJ2-7; D could derive from TRBD1 or TRBD2 (5 bases each). V was trimmed by 3 bases and J by 5 bases, leaving 11 bases between them. Germline V gene data show CDR1 as LGHNA and CDR2 as YNFKEQ. The CDR3 extends over 13 amino acids.

This clone has just one count. The chain has TRBV2 and TRBJ1-5; tentative D call: TRBD1 (5 bases). CDR1 SNHLY and CDR2 FYNNEI come from the germline V gene. V was trimmed by 8 bases and J by 3 bases, leaving 17 bases between them. The CDR3 has 15 residues. The CDR3 sequence is CASGSPGNLNQPQHF. In nucleotides, the CDR3 is TGTGCCAGCGGGTCCCCAGGGAACCTCAATCAGCCCCAGCATTTT. The complete variable domain, with remaining parts taken from reference TRBV2 and TRBJ1-5, reads EPEVTQTPSHQVTQMGQEVILRCVPISNHLYFYWYRQILGQKVEFLVSFYNNEISEKSEIFDDQFSVERPDGSNFTLKIRSTKLEDSAMYFCASGSPGNLNQPQHFGDGTRLSIL.

V gene TRBV29-1 combines with J gene TRBJ1-4; D unresolved. The CDR3 has 14 amino acids. Germline V gene lookup returns CDR1 SQVTM and CDR2 ANQGSEA. Between the trimmed V and J ends, which lost 5 bases and 0 bases, there was a span of 10 bases. In DNA form, the CDR3 reads TGCAGCGTTACGCGAGGAACAACTAATGAAAAACTGTTTTTT. Protein product: CSVTRGTTNEKLFF.